This TCR beta chain derives from a study of blood T cell repertoires in COVID-19. As for the study in general: The United States, Italy and Spain were the sources of the acute and convalescent COVID-19 samples. Sample material is recorded as cDNA or gDNA derived from T cells, B-cell-depleted T cells, or PBMCs.

From germline, CDR1 is GTSNPN and CDR2 SVGIG (reference sequence). The junction had 6 bases not matched to a gene; V was cut back by 4 bases and J by 4 bases. CDR3 size: 14 residues. In its sample, this clone was seen once. Sequenced by immunoSEQ multiplex PCR; TCRdb stores in-frame clones only, minus some. The sample consists of roughly 250,000 clones, around 83% of them appearing once. Material for sequencing was peripheral blood. The clonotype was recovered from a woman in her forties who had recovered from COVID-19. This rearrangement joins TRBV30 to TRBJ1-5; 8 positions match TRBD1. CDR3 sequence: CAWNSGQGNQPQHF. The CDR3 bases are TGTGCCTGGAATAGTGGACAGGGAAATCAGCCCCAGCATTTT. The variable domain in full, with the rest retrieved from reference TRBV30 and TRBJ1-5, is SQTIHQWPATLVQPVGSPLSLECTVEGTSNPNLYWYRQAAGRGLQLLFYSVGIGQISSEVPQNLSASRPQDRQFILSSKKLLLSDSGFYLCAWNSGQGNQPQHFGDGTRLSIL.